These T cell receptor beta chains were read from a single sample in a study of blood T cell repertoires in COVID-19. The protocol was immunoSEQ multiplex PCR, while the TCRdb copy is restricted to in-frame clones and leaves out a portion. The sample lists a few hundred thousand clones, roughly 90% occurring once. Input material: peripheral blood. The receptors stem from a woman aged 50 to 65 who had recovered from COVID-19. The CDR3 runs from the conserved cysteine through the conserved F or W. A D gene is named only where the DNA matches it firmly. Only part of the rows carry a size: once, few, many, or a class if the clone is expanded.

j_gene,v_gene,d_gene,abundance,CDR3aa,CDR3nt
TRBJ2-7,TRBV5-8,NA,NA,CASSQYEQYF,TGTGCCAGCAGCCAATACGAGCAGTACTTC
TRBJ1-1,TRBV2,NA,NA,CASPRENTEAFF,TGTGCCAGCCCCAGGGAAAACACTGAAGCTTTCTTT
TRBJ2-3,TRBV16,NA,NA,CASSQLGADTQYF,TGTGCCAGCAGCCAACTAGGGGCGGATACGCAGTATTTT
TRBJ2-6,TRBV19,NA,NA,CASTSGRVGANVLTF,NA
TRBJ2-7,TRBV6-5,NA,NA,CASSITGGGQKEQYF,TGTGCCAGCAGCATTACGGGTGGAGGACAGAAGGAGCAGTACTTC
TRBJ2-1,TRBV7-9,TRBD2,once,CASLPSGRTRHNEQFF,TGTGCCAGCTTACCTAGCGGGAGGACCCGCCACAATGAGCAGTTCTTC
TRBJ2-7,TRBV7-3,TRBD1,NA,CASSLSGTGISYEQYF,TGTGCCAGCAGCTTATCTGGGACAGGGATCTCCTACGAGCAGTACTTC
TRBJ2-1,TRBV28,NA,NA,CASSSRRSGYNEQFF,TGTGCCAGCAGTTCGCGACGATCGGGTTACAATGAGCAGTTCTTC
TRBJ2-3,TRBV7-2,TRBD2,NA,CASTLLAGNVGDTQYF,TGTGCCAGCACCCTTTTAGCGGGGAACGTGGGAGATACGCAGTATTTT
TRBJ1-4,TRBV6-5,NA,NA,CATSEGPEKLFF,TGTGCCACATCGGAGGGGCCTGAAAAACTGTTTTTT
TRBJ1-2,TRBV5-6,NA,NA,CASSLPGVYGYTF,TGTGCCAGCAGCCTACCGGGGGTTTATGGCTACACCTTC
TRBJ2-3,TRBV24-1,TRBD2,NA,CATSDPGGSADTQYF,TGTGCCACCAGTGATCCGGGGGGAAGTGCAGATACGCAGTATTTT
TRBJ1-5,TRBV4-3,TRBD1,NA,CASSQYLGDSTNQPQHF,TGCGCCAGCAGCCAATACTTAGGGGACAGTACCAATCAGCCCCAGCATTTT
TRBJ1-4,TRBV4-1,TRBD1,NA,CASSQEGDRGKLFF,TGCGCCAGCAGCCAAGAGGGGGACAGGGGAAAACTGTTTTTT
TRBJ2-1,TRBV6-5,NA,NA,CASSLQYNEQFF,TGTGCCAGCAGCCTACAGTACAATGAGCAGTTCTTC
TRBJ2-5,TRBV5-1,TRBD1,NA,CASSLVFRGRETQYF,TGCGCCAGCAGCTTGGTATTCAGGGGGCGAGAGACCCAGTACTTC
TRBJ2-6,TRBV27,NA,NA,CASSWYQGAGANVLTF,TGTGCCAGCAGTTGGTACCAGGGTGCTGGGGCCAACGTCCTGACTTTC
TRBJ1-5,TRBV19,NA,NA,CASSPLRVGGNQPQHF,TGTGCCAGTAGCCCGCTTCGGGTGGGAGGCAATCAGCCCCAGCATTTT
TRBJ1-2,TRBV9,NA,NA,CASSPQRRSYGYTF,TGTGCCAGCAGCCCTCAACGAAGGAGCTATGGCTACACCTTC
TRBJ2-7,TRBV29-1,NA,NA,CSVGITGPSYEQYF,TGCAGCGTTGGGATTACAGGGCCATCCTACGAGCAGTACTTC
TRBJ2-2,TRBV7-9,NA,NA,CASSLLLSRTGELFF,TGTGCCAGCAGCTTACTCCTTTCCCGCACCGGGGAGCTGTTTTTT
TRBJ2-3,TRBV2,NA,once,CASSDRRFTDTQYF,TGTGCCAGCAGCGACCGGAGGTTCACAGATACGCAGTATTTT
TRBJ2-7,TRBV18,TRBD2,NA,CASSPGRGRYEQYF,TGTGCCAGCTCCCCGGGGAGGGGCCGATACGAGCAGTACTTC
TRBJ1-2,TRBV3-1/TRBV3-2,NA,NA,CASRPSRVFGYTF,TGTGCCAGCAGACCAAGCAGGGTCTTCGGCTACACCTTC
TRBJ2-1,TRBV7-2,NA,NA,CASSLIVGSPEQFF,TGTGCCAGCAGCTTAATAGTCGGGAGTCCTGAGCAGTTCTTC
TRBJ1-1,TRBV5-8,NA,NA,CASSLVVFPGRRGTEAFF,TGTGCCAGCAGCTTGGTCGTCTTTCCAGGGCGAAGGGGCACTGAAGCTTTCTTT
TRBJ1-5,TRBV12-3/TRBV12-4,NA,few,CASKRGSNQPQHF,TGTGCCAGCAAAAGGGGTAGCAATCAGCCCCAGCATTTT
TRBJ2-2,TRBV19,TRBD1,NA,CASSNRGGELFF,TGTGCCAGTAGCAACAGGGGAGGGGAGCTGTTTTTT
TRBJ1-4,TRBV30,NA,once,CAWSVLGQGEEKLFF,TGTGCCTGGAGTGTATTAGGACAAGGGGAAGAAAAACTGTTTTTT
TRBJ2-1,TRBV7-9,NA,NA,CASSLGWVTVSGDEQFF,TGTGCCAGCAGCTTGGGATGGGTGACAGTGAGTGGCGATGAGCAGTTCTTC
TRBJ2-7,TRBV11-1,NA,NA,CASSFSIQSYEQYF,TGTGCCAGCAGCTTTTCAATACAGTCCTACGAGCAGTACTTC
TRBJ2-1,TRBV11-2,NA,NA,CASSSYRVVNEQFF,TGTGCCAGCAGCTCCTACCGAGTCGTCAATGAGCAGTTCTTC
TRBJ1-5,TRBV3-1/TRBV3-2,TRBD1,once,CASSRNRGPGPQHF,TGTGCCAGCAGCCGAAACAGGGGTCCGGGGCCCCAGCATTTT
TRBJ1-2,TRBV5-1,NA,many,CASSLALADYGYTF,TGCGCCAGCAGCTTGGCCTTGGCAGACTATGGCTACACCTTC
TRBJ2-3,TRBV4-2,TRBD2,NA,CASSQDPLAGGMHTQYF,TGTGCCAGCAGCCAAGATCCGCTAGCGGGGGGGATGCATACGCAGTATTTT
TRBJ1-4,TRBV5-4,NA,NA,CASSSPGEKLFF,TGTGCCAGCAGCTCCCCAGGTGAAAAACTGTTTTTT
TRBJ1-1,TRBV5-1,TRBD1,few,CASSLQGQNTEAFF,TGCGCCAGCAGCTTACAGGGGCAGAACACTGAAGCTTTCTTT
TRBJ1-1,TRBV9,TRBD1,NA,CASSFRQGADTEAFF,TGTGCCAGCAGCTTTCGACAGGGGGCGGACACTGAAGCTTTCTTT
TRBJ1-1,TRBV6-5,NA,NA,CASSYSTLNTEAFF,TGTGCCAGCAGTTACTCGACACTCAACACTGAAGCTTTCTTT
TRBJ1-6,TRBV28,NA,few,CASSSVTVSRSPESPLHF,TGTGCCAGCAGTTCCGTGACAGTGAGTCGTAGTCCAGAATCACCCCTCCACTTT